The source of this T cell receptor beta chain is a study of blood T cells in healthy people across ages. Study conclusions and caveats: Strongly correlated with naive T cell percentage was TCR beta diversity.

With 0 bases removed from V and 1 base from J, the gap between germline ends came to 12 bases. This CDR3 region has 16 residues. Germline V lookup: CDR1 SGHTA, CDR2 FQGNSA. On this clonotype: The antigen is unknown.

For the second PCR, which ran for 7 to 11 cycles, a sample-barcoded 5' primer and a J-beta primer mix were used. TCRdb used MiXCR to reprocess the 5' RACE reads, holding one entry per CDR3 protein. The table records roughly 1,800,000 distinct CDR3 sequences, about 49% of them present only once. The material sequenced was blood. The sequence came from a woman in her forties in good health. The chain uses TRBV7-2 and TRBJ1-2; the D is unclear. The CDR3 DNA sequence: TGTGCCAGCAGCTTAGCGGCAGTAAATTATAACTATGGCTACACCTTC. This encodes CASSLAAVNYNYGYTF.